The T cell receptor beta chain described here comes from a study of T cells after yellow fever vaccination. Study in general: Low-cell-number fractions were prepared with SMART-Seq v4 Ultra Low Input.

This clonotype was detected ten times or more. Antigen specificity is unknown. Study results and limitations: The secondary response was weaker, and its peak arrived faster, on day 5 versus 15. Just a small share of clonotypes turned up in the CD4 compartment as well as the CD8 compartment.

The authors made TCR cDNA by 5'RACE template switching, adding a universal primer site and UMIs. TCRdb called the 5' RACE reads again in MiXCR, with one record for every CDR3 protein. The sample consists of some 240,000 distinct CDR3 sequences, about 3% of them appearing once. The V end was cut by 0 bases, the J end by 6 bases, with 10 bases between. The CDR3 sequence is 14 residues long. Germline V CDR1 and CDR2: ENHRY, SYGVKD. The sequenced sample was CD4+ T cells sorted from PBMCs, obtained 10 days after the yellow fever booster vaccination. This chain connects TRBV10-3 to TRBJ2-3; D remains ambiguous. The sequence was collected from a man between 18 and 35 years old who received the YFV17D yellow fever vaccine. Here the CDR3 reads CAISESSNSDTQYF. The DNA of the CDR3 is TGTGCCATCAGTGAGTCATCGAATAGCGATACGCAGTATTTT.